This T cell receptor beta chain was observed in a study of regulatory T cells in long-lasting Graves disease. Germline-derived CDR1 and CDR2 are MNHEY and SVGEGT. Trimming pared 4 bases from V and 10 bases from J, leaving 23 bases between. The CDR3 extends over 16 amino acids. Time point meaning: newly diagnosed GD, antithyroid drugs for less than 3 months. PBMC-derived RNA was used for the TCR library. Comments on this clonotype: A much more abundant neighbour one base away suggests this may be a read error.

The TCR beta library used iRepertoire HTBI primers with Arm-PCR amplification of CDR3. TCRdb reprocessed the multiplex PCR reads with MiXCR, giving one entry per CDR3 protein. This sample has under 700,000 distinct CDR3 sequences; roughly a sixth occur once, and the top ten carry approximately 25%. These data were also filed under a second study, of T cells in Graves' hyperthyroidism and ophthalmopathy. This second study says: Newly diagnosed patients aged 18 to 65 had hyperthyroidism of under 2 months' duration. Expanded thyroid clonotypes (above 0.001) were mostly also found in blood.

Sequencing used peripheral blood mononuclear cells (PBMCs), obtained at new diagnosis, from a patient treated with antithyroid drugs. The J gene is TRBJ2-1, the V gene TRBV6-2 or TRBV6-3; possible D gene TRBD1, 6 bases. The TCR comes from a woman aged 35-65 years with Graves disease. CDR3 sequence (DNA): TGTGCCAGCAGTTCCGCTCACACCCAACAGGGCTACGAGCAGTTCTTC. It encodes CASSSAHTQQGYEQFF.